This is a list of T cell receptor beta chains from one sample in a study of naive and memory T cell subsets. TCRdb recomputed calls from the UMI-ligation and nested PCR reads with MiXCR, one row per CDR3 protein. Among fewer than 150,000 distinct CDR3 sequences listed, approximately 18% were seen once. Sequenced input: naive CD8+ T cells from blood. These receptors were collected from a human donor in good health. Each CDR3 is given with its conserved first and last residue. Each record gives: V gene, J gene, D gene, clone size, CDR3 DNA, CDR3 protein. A D gene is named only where the DNA matches it firmly. The size field is filled for only some rows; it gives once, few, many or a size class.

V gene: TRBV9; J gene: TRBJ2-1; D gene: TRBD2; clone size: few; CDR3 DNA: TGTGCCAGCAGCGATAACGGATTGGTAGCAAGCGGGGATCAAAACTACAATGAGCAGTTCTTC; CDR3 protein: CASSDNGLVASGDQNYNEQFF
V gene: TRBV9; J gene: TRBJ2-5; D gene: -; clone size: -; CDR3 DNA: TGTGCCAGCAGCGTAGGGGTTAGCACAGAGACCCAGTACTTC; CDR3 protein: CASSVGVSTETQYF
V gene: TRBV3-1; J gene: TRBJ2-1; D gene: -; clone size: -; CDR3 DNA: TGTGCCAGCAGCCCCTTTCCGGGAACCCGCCTGGAGCAGTTCTTC; CDR3 protein: CASSPFPGTRLEQFF
V gene: TRBV20-1; J gene: TRBJ1-3; D gene: -; clone size: -; CDR3 DNA: TGCAGTGCTTTGACAGACTCTGGAAACACCATATATTTT; CDR3 protein: CSALTDSGNTIYF
V gene: TRBV28; J gene: TRBJ2-7; D gene: -; clone size: -; CDR3 DNA: TGTGCCAGCAGTTCCCCCGGGACCCAGGCATCCTACGAGCAGTACTTC; CDR3 protein: CASSSPGTQASYEQYF
V gene: TRBV27; J gene: TRBJ2-1; D gene: -; clone size: -; CDR3 DNA: TGTGCCAGCTGGCCGTGGGGCGGGACGTGGAATGAGCAGTTCTTC; CDR3 protein: CASWPWGGTWNEQFF
V gene: TRBV27; J gene: TRBJ2-1; D gene: -; clone size: few; CDR3 DNA: TGTGCCAGCAGTTCAGGGTTGGGCACCTACAATGAGCAGTTCTTC; CDR3 protein: CASSSGLGTYNEQFF
V gene: TRBV2; J gene: TRBJ1-5; D gene: -; clone size: -; CDR3 DNA: TGTGCCAGCCGGGAGGACGGGGACCAGCCCCAGCATTTT; CDR3 protein: CASREDGDQPQHF
V gene: TRBV2; J gene: TRBJ2-7; D gene: TRBD1; clone size: few; CDR3 DNA: TGTGCCAGCAGACCGGGACAGGGACTGGACGAGCAGTACTTC; CDR3 protein: CASRPGQGLDEQYF
V gene: TRBV4-1; J gene: TRBJ2-3; D gene: -; clone size: -; CDR3 DNA: TGCGCCAGCAGCCAAGACCAGGGGTTTGACGCAGATACGCAGTATTTT; CDR3 protein: CASSQDQGFDADTQYF
V gene: TRBV9; J gene: TRBJ2-3; D gene: TRBD1; clone size: few; CDR3 DNA: TGTGCCAGCAGCGTAGGATGGGGGACAGGGTCAGCAGATACGCAGTATTTT; CDR3 protein: CASSVGWGTGSADTQYF
V gene: TRBV19; J gene: TRBJ2-7; D gene: TRBD1; clone size: few; CDR3 DNA: TGTGCCAGTAGTACCCCCTGGGACAGCTACGAGCAGTACTTC; CDR3 protein: CASSTPWDSYEQYF
V gene: TRBV2; J gene: TRBJ2-7; D gene: TRBD1; clone size: -; CDR3 DNA: TGTGCCAGCAGGGGACAGGGTCCGAGCTCCTACGAGCAGTACTTC; CDR3 protein: CASRGQGPSSYEQYF
V gene: TRBV4-1; J gene: TRBJ2-7; D gene: -; clone size: many; CDR3 DNA: TGCGCCAGCAGCCAAGTGGGTTCCTCCGAGCAGTACTTC; CDR3 protein: CASSQVGSSEQYF
V gene: TRBV24-1; J gene: TRBJ2-1; D gene: -; clone size: -; CDR3 DNA: TGTGCCACCAGTACGAACATGGGGGTGACACCCGGAACCTCCTACAATGAGCAGTTCTTC; CDR3 protein: CATSTNMGVTPGTSYNEQFF
V gene: TRBV21-1; J gene: TRBJ2-7; D gene: -; clone size: many; CDR3 DNA: TGTGCCAGCAGCAACCGGGACAGGAGCTACGAGCAGTACTTC; CDR3 protein: CASSNRDRSYEQYF
V gene: TRBV15; J gene: TRBJ2-3; D gene: -; clone size: -; CDR3 DNA: TGTGCCACCAGCAGCGGGGGCTTCGTAGATACGCAGTATTTT; CDR3 protein: CATSSGGFVDTQYF
V gene: TRBV14; J gene: TRBJ1-1; D gene: -; clone size: -; CDR3 DNA: TGTGCCAGCAGCCCGCTGAACACTGAAGCTTTCTTT; CDR3 protein: CASSPLNTEAFF
V gene: TRBV25-1; J gene: TRBJ2-7; D gene: TRBD1; clone size: few; CDR3 DNA: TGTGCCAGCAGACTCCAGGGGGACGACGAGCAGTACTTC; CDR3 protein: CASRLQGDDEQYF
V gene: TRBV9; J gene: TRBJ1-1; D gene: TRBD1; clone size: few; CDR3 DNA: TGTGCCAGCAGTCGGACAGGCGCTGAAGCTTTCTTT; CDR3 protein: CASSRTGAEAFF
V gene: TRBV9; J gene: TRBJ2-7; D gene: TRBD2; clone size: few; CDR3 DNA: TGTGCCAGCAGCGAGCTAGCGGGGGACTACCACGAGCAGTACTTC; CDR3 protein: CASSELAGDYHEQYF
V gene: TRBV15; J gene: TRBJ1-6; D gene: -; clone size: -; CDR3 DNA: TGTGCCACCAGCAGAGCGAATTCACCCCTCCACTTT; CDR3 protein: CATSRANSPLHF
V gene: TRBV28; J gene: TRBJ2-3; D gene: TRBD2; clone size: -; CDR3 DNA: TGTGCCAGCAGTTTAGGGACTAGCGGGGCCAGCACAGATACGCAGTATTTT; CDR3 protein: CASSLGTSGASTDTQYF
V gene: TRBV7-9; J gene: TRBJ2-1; D gene: TRBD2; clone size: few; CDR3 DNA: TGTGCCAGCAGCTTAAGGCCTTGGGAGGGAGGCGATGAGCAGTTCTTC; CDR3 protein: CASSLRPWEGGDEQFF
V gene: TRBV29-1; J gene: TRBJ1-1; D gene: -; clone size: few; CDR3 DNA: TGCAGCGTTGAAGTCCCCCTCGGTGAGGGAGAGAGTGGTGAAGCTTTCTTT; CDR3 protein: CSVEVPLGEGESGEAFF
V gene: TRBV20-1; J gene: TRBJ2-7; D gene: TRBD2; clone size: many; CDR3 DNA: TGCAGTGCTGTGTTAGCTGCGGGAGGGGACGAGCAGTACTTC; CDR3 protein: CSAVLAAGGDEQYF
V gene: TRBV20-1; J gene: TRBJ1-5; D gene: -; clone size: few; CDR3 DNA: TGCAGTGCTAGGTCCCTCAATAGCAATCAGCCCCAGCATTTT; CDR3 protein: CSARSLNSNQPQHF
V gene: TRBV20-1; J gene: TRBJ2-7; D gene: -; clone size: -; CDR3 DNA: TGCAGTGCCCACCGGGACACCTACTCCTACGAGCAGTACTTC; CDR3 protein: CSAHRDTYSYEQYF
V gene: TRBV6-1; J gene: TRBJ2-1; D gene: TRBD1; clone size: -; CDR3 DNA: TGTGCCAGCAGTGAAGAACAGGGGTGGGTCCGAAATGAGCAGTTCTTC; CDR3 protein: CASSEEQGWVRNEQFF
V gene: TRBV6-5; J gene: TRBJ2-7; D gene: TRBD2; clone size: -; CDR3 DNA: TGTGCCAGCAGTTACCGGGGGGGGGTCTCGGAGCAGTACTTC; CDR3 protein: CASSYRGGVSEQYF
V gene: TRBV4-1; J gene: TRBJ2-1; D gene: -; clone size: -; CDR3 DNA: TGCGCCAGCAGCCAAGAGGCATACAATGAGCAGTTCTTC; CDR3 protein: CASSQEAYNEQFF
V gene: TRBV29-1; J gene: TRBJ2-7; D gene: -; clone size: few; CDR3 DNA: TGCAGCGTTGCTTCGGCAGGGGTCTTTCACGAGCAGTACTTC; CDR3 protein: CSVASAGVFHEQYF
V gene: TRBV13; J gene: TRBJ2-1; D gene: -; clone size: few; CDR3 DNA: TGTGCCAGCAGCCCGTCGGAAATGTACAATGAGCAGTTCTTC; CDR3 protein: CASSPSEMYNEQFF
V gene: TRBV12-3/TRBV12-4; J gene: TRBJ2-7; D gene: -; clone size: -; CDR3 DNA: TGTGCCAGCAGATCCGCAACCTACGAGCAGTACTTC; CDR3 protein: CASRSATYEQYF
V gene: TRBV27; J gene: TRBJ1-5; D gene: -; clone size: -; CDR3 DNA: TGTGCCAGCAGTTTATGGGGTGGGGATCAGCCCCAGCATTTT; CDR3 protein: CASSLWGGDQPQHF
V gene: TRBV28; J gene: TRBJ2-5; D gene: -; clone size: few; CDR3 DNA: TGTGCCAGCAGTTTATCTGGGGAAGAGACCCAGTACTTC; CDR3 protein: CASSLSGEETQYF
V gene: TRBV28; J gene: TRBJ2-7; D gene: -; clone size: -; CDR3 DNA: TGTGCCAGCAGTAACCTCTTCGGGGGCGCGGGGGACGAGCAGTACTTC; CDR3 protein: CASSNLFGGAGDEQYF
V gene: TRBV28; J gene: TRBJ1-2; D gene: TRBD1; clone size: -; CDR3 DNA: TGTGCCAGCAGTCAAACAGGGGGCGATCATGGCTACACCTTC; CDR3 protein: CASSQTGGDHGYTF
V gene: TRBV10-3; J gene: TRBJ2-6; D gene: -; clone size: few; CDR3 DNA: TGTGCCATCAGTGAGGGGCAGGGGAGCCTATCTGGGGCCAACGTCCTGACTTTC; CDR3 protein: CAISEGQGSLSGANVLTF
V gene: TRBV7-2; J gene: TRBJ2-1; D gene: -; clone size: few; CDR3 DNA: TGTGCCAGCAGTGAACAGCCGGAGGTGGATGAGCAGTTCTTC; CDR3 protein: CASSEQPEVDEQFF
V gene: TRBV5-6; J gene: TRBJ2-7; D gene: TRBD1; clone size: -; CDR3 DNA: TGTGCCAGCAGCCTAAGGGACAGGGACCCCTACGAGCAGTACTTC; CDR3 protein: CASSLRDRDPYEQYF
V gene: TRBV6-2/TRBV6-3; J gene: TRBJ1-2; D gene: -; clone size: few; CDR3 DNA: TGTGCCACATGGGACGGATACTCCACTAACTATGGCTACACCTTC; CDR3 protein: CATWDGYSTNYGYTF
V gene: TRBV4-1; J gene: TRBJ2-7; D gene: -; clone size: few; CDR3 DNA: TGCGCCAGCAGCCAAGAGGAGGCTTCCTACGAGCAGTACTTC; CDR3 protein: CASSQEEASYEQYF
V gene: TRBV9; J gene: TRBJ1-1; D gene: -; clone size: -; CDR3 DNA: TGTGCCAGCAGCGGACAGGAGAACACTGAAGCTTTCTTT; CDR3 protein: CASSGQENTEAFF
V gene: TRBV7-3; J gene: TRBJ2-6; D gene: -; clone size: few; CDR3 DNA: TGTGCCAGCAGCTCTCCGGGACACCTCTCTGGGGCCAACGTCCTGACTTTC; CDR3 protein: CASSSPGHLSGANVLTF
V gene: TRBV10-1; J gene: TRBJ1-2; D gene: -; clone size: few; CDR3 DNA: TGCGCCAGCACCGAGGAGGGAAAGAGGAGCTACACCTTC; CDR3 protein: CASTEEGKRSYTF
V gene: TRBV7-9; J gene: TRBJ1-4; D gene: -; clone size: -; CDR3 DNA: TGTGCCAGCAGCTTAGGGTTTGAAAAACTGTTTTTT; CDR3 protein: CASSLGFEKLFF
V gene: TRBV5-5; J gene: TRBJ2-1; D gene: -; clone size: -; CDR3 DNA: TGTGCCAGCAGCTTGGATTGGGGCTCCTACAATGAGCAGTTCTTC; CDR3 protein: CASSLDWGSYNEQFF
V gene: TRBV20-1; J gene: TRBJ2-7; D gene: -; clone size: few; CDR3 DNA: TGCAGTGCTGATGGGGGGCGGGACCGCTACGAGCAGTACTTC; CDR3 protein: CSADGGRDRYEQYF
V gene: TRBV27; J gene: TRBJ2-7; D gene: -; clone size: -; CDR3 DNA: TGTGCCAGCAGTTGGGGGAGCTCCGAGCAGTACTTC; CDR3 protein: CASSWGSSEQYF
V gene: TRBV6-5; J gene: TRBJ2-3; D gene: TRBD1; clone size: -; CDR3 DNA: TGTGCCAGCAGTTACCAGGGGACAGGCACAGATACGCAGTATTTT; CDR3 protein: CASSYQGTGTDTQYF
V gene: TRBV7-8; J gene: TRBJ1-1; D gene: -; clone size: few; CDR3 DNA: TGTGCCAGCAGCTCAGCGGGGAGGCTTGAAGCTTTCTTT; CDR3 protein: CASSSAGRLEAFF
V gene: TRBV27; J gene: TRBJ1-2; D gene: TRBD1; clone size: -; CDR3 DNA: TGTGCCAGCAGTTTAACTGGGACAGGGCTTGGTGGCTACACCTTC; CDR3 protein: CASSLTGTGLGGYTF
V gene: TRBV29-1; J gene: TRBJ2-1; D gene: TRBD1; clone size: few; CDR3 DNA: TGCAGCGTTGAAACCCCAACAGGGGGCGCCTACAATGAGCAGTTCTTC; CDR3 protein: CSVETPTGGAYNEQFF
V gene: TRBV27; J gene: TRBJ2-5; D gene: TRBD2; clone size: few; CDR3 DNA: TGTGCCAGCAACCTAGCGGGAGGGGAGACCCAGTACTTC; CDR3 protein: CASNLAGGETQYF
V gene: TRBV15; J gene: TRBJ2-7; D gene: -; clone size: -; CDR3 DNA: TGTGCCACCAGCAGACCAGACAGGAAAGCCTACGAGCAGTACTTC; CDR3 protein: CATSRPDRKAYEQYF
V gene: TRBV5-1; J gene: TRBJ2-1; D gene: TRBD1; clone size: -; CDR3 DNA: TGCGCCAGCAGCTGGCCAAGGCAGGGGGCTGTAAATGAGCAGTTCTTC; CDR3 protein: CASSWPRQGAVNEQFF
V gene: TRBV6-5; J gene: TRBJ2-5; D gene: TRBD2; clone size: few; CDR3 DNA: TGTGCCAGCAGTCCGGAACTAGCGGAAGAGACCCAGTACTTC; CDR3 protein: CASSPELAEETQYF
V gene: TRBV29-1; J gene: TRBJ1-1; D gene: -; clone size: few; CDR3 DNA: TGCAGCGTCAGTGAGGGAACCAACACTGAAGCTTTCTTT; CDR3 protein: CSVSEGTNTEAFF